The T cell receptor beta chain under discussion was sequenced for a study of blood T cell repertoires in COVID-19. Study background: Material from acute and convalescent COVID-19 was sourced from the United States, Italy and Spain. Sample material is recorded as cDNA or gDNA derived from T cells, B-cell-depleted T cells, or PBMCs.

The V and J ends lost 0 bases and 9 bases, in that order; junction bases with no gene match: 7. Germline CDR1 and CDR2: SGHRS and YFSETQ. The CDR3 is 15 amino acids. Methods used by the authors: Amplification of reference gene primers was used by the study to estimate nucleated cell counts. Some clones are missing from TCRdb's copy, which holds only in-frame ones; the method was immunoSEQ multiplex PCR. V and J calls and clone size follow that table, whereas D and trimming were derived from the DNA. Of 60,000 to 95,000 clones in the sample, approximately 79% were seen once. The sample consisted of peripheral blood. The TCR originated in a human donor with acute or convalescent COVID-19. The donor label of this sample is uncertain. The rearrangement joins TRBV5-1 to TRBJ2-1, with 9 bases aligning to TRBD2. CDR3 protein: CASSLGGLASSEQFF. The CDR3 bases are TGCGCCAGCAGCTTGGGGGGACTAGCATCATCTGAGCAGTTCTTC.